The 22 T cell receptor beta chains reported below all come from one sample, sequenced in a study of blood T cell repertoires in COVID-19. The data were produced by immunoSEQ multiplex PCR, yet TCRdb's version contains in-frame clones alone and is incomplete. The sample has around 700,000 clones; more than 80% are singletons. The source material was peripheral blood. Receptor source: a woman aged 18-35 years with acute or convalescent COVID-19.

The chain carries TRBV4-1 and TRBJ2-3, with D perhaps matching TRBD1 (5 bases). Germline loops: CDR1 MGHRA, CDR2 YSYEKL. V lost 1 base, J lost 6 bases, and 8 bases lay in between. The CDR3 sequence is 13 residues long. The CDR3 protein is CASSQVGVDTQYF. In nucleotides, the CDR3 is TGCGCCAGCAGCCAAGTAGGGGTCGATACGCAGTATTTT.

V and J are TRBV4-1 and TRBJ2-1; D may be TRBD1 (5 bases). The V end lost 4 bases, the J end lost 8 bases, and 12 bases lay between the germline ends. Germline lookup yields CDR1 MGHRA and CDR2 YSYEKL. CDR3 size: 13 residues. This CDR3 reads CASSPVQGDEQFF. In nucleotides, the CDR3 is TGCGCCAGCAGCCCCGTCCAGGGCGATGAGCAGTTCTTC.

The chain links TRBV19 to TRBJ1-1; weak D call: TRBD1 (5 bases). Germline V gene data show CDR1 as LNHDA and CDR2 as SQIVND (reference sequence). The CDR3 is 13 amino acids. The V end was cut by 5 bases, the J end by 4 bases, with 11 bases between. As DNA, the CDR3 is TGTGCCAGTAGTCAACAGGTGACCACTGAAGCTTTCTTT. Translating gives CASSQQVTTEAFF.

The gene calls are TRBV4-1 and TRBJ1-2; tentatively, D is TRBD1 (5 bases). The CDR3 sequence is 13 residues long. From germline, CDR1 is MGHRA and CDR2 YSYEKL. Trimming left V 0 bases short and J 10 bases short, with 12 bases between. The CDR3 DNA follows: TGCGCCAGCAGCCAAGATTACCAGGGCTACTACACCTTC. This codes for CASSQDYQGYYTF.

This clone was observed a single time. The chain combines TRBV9 with TRBJ2-2; 8 positions agree with TRBD1. The J segment lost 4 bases and the V segment lost 3 bases, leaving 8 bases of the junction unmatched. Germline-derived CDR1 and CDR2 are SGDLS and YYNGEE. This CDR3 is 16 amino acids long. The CDR3 DNA reads TGTGCCAGCAGCGAGACGACAGGGGCCTCCACCGGGGAGCTGTTTTTT. Translation: CASSETTGASTGELFF.

The chain links TRBV4-3 to TRBJ2-2; TRBD1 aligns across 8 bases. Germline CDR1 LGHNA, CDR2 YSLEER. The CDR3 consists of 17 residues. V was clipped by 0 bases and J by 4 bases; unmatched bases: 7. Here the CDR3 reads CASSQEVPGQATGELFF. The CDR3 DNA is TGCGCCAGCAGCCAAGAAGTCCCGGGACAGGCCACCGGGGAGCTGTTTTTT.

This sequence joins TRBV5-6 and TRBJ1-2; TRBD1 matches at 7 bases. The CDR3 sequence is 18 residues long. Germline V gene sequence: CDR1 SGHDT, CDR2 YYEEEE. V was clipped by 2 bases and J by 4 bases; unmatched bases: 17. CDR3 bases: TGTGCCAGCAGCTTTTTTTACTCAACAGGGGTCAGGGGCTATGGCTACACCTTC. The encoded protein is CASSFFYSTGVRGYGYTF.

This clone has more than one count but fewer than ten. This chain uses TRBV30 with TRBJ2-7, with a possible D match to TRBD1 (6 bases). This CDR3 spans 13 amino acids. The germline V gene encodes CDR1 GTSNPN and CDR2 SVGIG (reference sequence). V was shortened by 3 bases and J by 2 bases, with 11 bases between the two germline ends. The CDR3 DNA reads as TGTGCCTGGAGCCGGACAGACGCCTACGAGCAGTACTTC. This sequence encodes CAWSRTDAYEQYF.

V gene TRBV12-5 combines with J gene TRBJ1-1; 7 bases map to TRBD1. With 4 bases clipped from V and 3 bases from J, the junction kept 5 bases outside the gene matches. Germline CDR1 is LGHNT and CDR2 is FRNRAP. The CDR3 spans 14 residues. CDR3 DNA sequence: TGTGCTAGTGGTTCCTCTACAGGGGACACTGAAGCTTTCTTT. This gives the protein CASGSSTGDTEAFF.

About this clone: The sample holds other DNA sequences that translate to the same CDR3. The V gene is TRBV2, the J gene TRBJ1-1; D remains unclear. With 8 bases removed from V and 5 bases from J, the gap between germline ends came to 9 bases. CDR3 length equals 11 residues. Germline V lookup: CDR1 SNHLY, CDR2 FYNNEI. The CDR3 here is CASARATEAFF. CDR3 in DNA: TGTGCCAGCGCGAGGGCGACTGAAGCTTTCTTT.

The chain is built from TRBV4-1 and TRBJ1-2; D might be TRBD1 (6 bases). The V and J ends lost 6 bases and 4 bases respectively, with 15 bases between them. CDR3 length: 14 residues. Germline assignment: CDR1 MGHRA and CDR2 YSYEKL. The CDR3 reads CASSLAGAGYGYTF. CDR3 bases: TGCGCCAGCAGTCTGGCAGGGGCAGGCTATGGCTACACCTTC.

The CDR3 sequence is CASSLRSGGLGSGNTIYF. The CDR3 region has the DNA TGCGCCAGCAGCTTGAGGTCGGGGGGCCTAGGCTCTGGAAACACCATATATTTT. The genes are TRBV5-1 and TRBJ1-3; D might be TRBD1 (6 bases). The CDR3 length is 18 residues. Trimming took off 1 base at V and 0 bases at J, with 17 bases between the two ends. Germline V gene sequence: CDR1 SGHRS, CDR2 YFSETQ.

The V call is TRBV19, the J call TRBJ2-7, with TRBD1 as a possible D gene (5 bases). Germline values: CDR1 LNHDA, CDR2 SQIVND (reference sequence). The CDR3 contains 15 residues. Trimming pared 3 bases from V and 2 bases from J, leaving 14 bases between. The CDR3 protein is CASSILGGATYEQYF. The CDR3 nucleotides read TGTGCCAGTAGTATTCTGGGTGGGGCTACCTACGAGCAGTACTTC.

The chain has TRBV6-2 or TRBV6-3 and TRBJ1-1; 8 positions match TRBD1. This CDR3 is 15 amino acids long. The J segment lost 4 bases and the V segment lost 0 bases, leaving 4 bases of the junction unmatched. Germline values: CDR1 MNHEY, CDR2 SVGEGT. CDR3: CASSYSLDRATEAFF. The CDR3 DNA is TGTGCCAGCAGTTACTCACTGGACAGGGCCACTGAAGCTTTCTTT.

This clone was seen a single time. This chain joins TRBV24-1 and TRBJ2-5, with TRBD2 matching 10 bases. Trimming cost V 5 bases and J 3 bases; bases outside gene matches: 5. The CDR3 is 15 amino acids. Germline V gene sequence: CDR1 KGHDR, CDR2 SFDVKD. CDR3 DNA: TGTGCCACCAGTGTCCCGCTAGCGGGGGAAGAGACCCAGTACTTC. Translation: CATSVPLAGEETQYF.

This sequence joins TRBV4-2 and TRBJ1-2; 7 bases align to TRBD1. The CDR3 consists of 15 residues. Germline V lookup: CDR1 LGHNA, CDR2 YNFKEQ. After removal of 3 bases from V and 6 bases from J, the junction contained 10 bases not matched to a gene. The CDR3 loop reads CASSHGLGTEDGYTF. Here the CDR3 DNA reads TGTGCCAGCAGCCATGGTCTCGGGACAGAGGATGGCTACACCTTC.

The V call is TRBV4-1, the J call TRBJ2-7, with D perhaps TRBD1 (6 bases). From germline, CDR1 is MGHRA and CDR2 YSYEKL. CDR3 length: 14 residues. Trimming took off 5 bases at V and 1 base at J, with 12 bases between the two ends. The CDR3 sequence is CASSGGQGSYEQYF. The CDR3 DNA is TGCGCCAGCAGCGGGGGCCAAGGATCCTACGAGCAGTACTTC.

J is TRBJ1-1 and V is TRBV5-1; 9 bases align to TRBD1. Looked up from germline, CDR1 is SGHRS and CDR2 is YFSETQ. J gave up 4 bases and V 4 bases, and 8 bases lay outside the gene matches. The CDR3 extends over 15 amino acids. The chain's CDR3 is CASSTGQGSGTEAFF. The CDR3 DNA is TGCGCCAGCAGCACCGGACAGGGGTCGGGCACTGAAGCTTTCTTT.

The chain is built from TRBV4-2 and TRBJ2-1, with D possibly matching TRBD1 (5 bases). Germline lookup yields CDR1 LGHNA and CDR2 YNFKEQ. V was pared by 4 bases and J by 10 bases, with 8 bases between. This CDR3 has 11 amino acids. CDR3 sequence: CASSLSGEQFF. The CDR3 DNA sequence: TGTGCCAGCAGCCTTTCAGGGGAGCAGTTCTTC.

V is TRBV7-9 and J is TRBJ1-1; D may be TRBD1 (5 bases). Germline CDR1 is SEHNR and CDR2 is FQNEAQ (reference sequence). Trimming took off 5 bases at V and 4 bases at J, with 11 bases between the two ends. This CDR3 has 13 amino acids. The CDR3 DNA reads TGTGCCAGCAGCATCAGGGTAGGCACTGAAGCTTTCTTT. Translated, it gives CASSIRVGTEAFF.

This chain connects TRBV7-2 to TRBJ1-3; weak D call: TRBD1 (6 bases). Looked up from germline, CDR1 is SGHTA and CDR2 is FQGNSA. This CDR3 has 15 amino acids. V lost 6 bases to trimming and J lost 4 bases, with 16 bases between them. The CDR3: CASRLQGAGGNTIYF. CDR3 nucleotide sequence: TGTGCCAGCAGGTTACAGGGAGCGGGAGGAAACACCATATATTTT.

The V call is TRBV5-1, the J call TRBJ2-1; a weak D match, TRBD2 (6 bases). The CDR3 runs to 14 residues. Trimming left V 2 bases short and J 5 bases short, with 11 bases between. Germline-derived CDR1 and CDR2 are SGHRS and YFSETQ. The CDR3 DNA is TGCGCCAGCAGCTTCGGGGGTCAGAACAATGAGCAGTTCTTC. It yields the protein CASSFGGQNNEQFF.